Listed here are 27 T cell receptor beta chains from one sample, sequenced in a study of cytomegalovirus exposure and HLA in healthy donors. The PCR had 60 Vbeta and 13 Jbeta primers. Some clones are missing from TCRdb's copy, which holds only in-frame ones; the method was immunoSEQ multiplex PCR. The sample shows about 130,000 clones, around 70% of them seen only once. The sequencing sample was made of PBMCs. The receptor source for this set is a man between 40 and 49 years old in good health and CMV-seropositive.

The rearrangement uses TRBV6-6 and TRBJ1-5; 7 bases line up with TRBD1. This CDR3 contains 14 residues. J gave up 4 bases and V 2 bases, and 2 bases lay outside the gene matches. Germline V gene sequence: CDR1 MNHNY, CDR2 SVGAGI (reference sequence). This CDR3 reads CASSYTGANQPQHF. The CDR3, as DNA: TGTGCCAGCAGTTACACAGGGGCAAATCAGCCCCAGCATTTT.

In this sample, this clone turned up a few times. V usage is TRBV29-1 and J usage is TRBJ2-1, with 9 bases aligning to TRBD2. Per the germline V gene, CDR1 is SQVTM and CDR2 is ANQGSEA. This CDR3 contains 13 residues. Trimming removed 4 bases from V and 7 bases from J; junction bases left unmatched: 5. For the CDR3, the DNA is TGCAGCGTTGGTAGGACTAGCGTAAATGAGCAGTTCTTC. Its protein is CSVGRTSVNEQFF.

V gene TRBV11-2 combines with J gene TRBJ1-6, with D unclear. V shed 2 bases and J shed 6 bases, with 8 bases lying between them. CDR3 length: 14 residues. The germline V gene encodes CDR1 SGHAT and CDR2 FQNNGV. This CDR3 reads CASSLQALNSPLHF. DNA for the CDR3: TGTGCCAGCAGCTTACAGGCCCTTAATTCACCCCTCCACTTT. Looking up the rest from reference TRBV11-2 and TRBJ1-6 gives the full variable domain: EAGVAQSPRYKIIEKRQSVAFWCNPISGHATLYWYQQILGQGPKLLIQFQNNGVVDDSQLPKDRFSAERLKGVDSTLKIQPAKLEDSAVYLCASSLQALNSPLHFGNGTRLTVT.

On this clone: Other DNA sequences in the sample encode the same CDR3. The J gene is TRBJ1-2, the V gene TRBV6-1; D is unclear. CDR1 MNHNS and CDR2 SASEGT come from the germline V gene. CDR3 size: 14 residues. V shed 2 bases and J shed 2 bases, with 9 bases lying between them. This chain's CDR3 is CASSERGPNYGYTF. The CDR3 bases are TGTGCCAGCAGTGAACGAGGTCCCAACTATGGCTACACCTTC.

This clone appeared a few times. This chain's CDR3 is CASSPQETQYF. The CDR3 nucleotides read TGTGCCAGCAGCCCTCAAGAGACCCAGTACTTC. The chain uses TRBV6-1 and TRBJ2-5; D is unresolved. Germline assignment: CDR1 MNHNS and CDR2 SASEGT. V dropped 6 bases and J dropped 2 bases, with 4 bases sitting between them. The length of the CDR3 is 11 residues.

Written as DNA, the CDR3 is TGTGCCAGCTCACCCGGGCTAGCGGGGGCCCAACGGGACGAGCAGTACTTC. Translation: CASSPGLAGAQRDEQYF. This chain links TRBV18 with TRBJ2-7; TRBD2 aligns across 10 bases. The CDR3 covers 17 residues. The germline CDR1 and CDR2 sequences are KGHSH and LQKENI. Unmatched junction bases numbered 13, after V lost 3 bases and J lost 5 bases.

This clone was counted between two and nine times. The V call is TRBV13, the J call TRBJ2-1; TRBD2 agrees at 11 bases. Germline loops: CDR1 PRHDT, CDR2 FYEKMQ (reference sequence). With 0 bases clipped from V and 8 bases from J, the junction kept 6 bases outside the gene matches. The CDR3 has 16 residues. CDR3 loop: CASSLGTSGSGDEQFF. As DNA, the CDR3 is TGTGCCAGCAGCTTAGGAACTAGCGGGAGTGGGGATGAGCAGTTCTTC.

The chain employs TRBV27 and TRBJ2-5; the match to TRBD2 covers 14 bases. This CDR3 contains 17 residues. Unmatched junction bases numbered 10, after V lost 5 bases and J lost 5 bases. Germline V CDR1 and CDR2: MNHEY, SMNVEV (reference sequence). CDR3: CASSPLTSGRAWETQYF. CDR3 DNA sequence: TGTGCCAGCAGTCCCCTGACTAGCGGGAGGGCCTGGGAGACCCAGTACTTC.

The chain joins TRBV6-1 to TRBJ1-1; no clear D gene. There are 15 residues in the CDR3. Germline V gives CDR1 MNHNS, CDR2 SASEGT. V was cut by 1 base and J by 1 base, with 10 bases left in between. The CDR3 DNA sequence: TGTGCCAGCAGTGAAGTAAGAGCTTCGAACACTGAAGCTTTCTTT. It specifies CASSEVRASNTEAFF.

This clone was recorded once. J is TRBJ2-1 and V is TRBV5-1; TRBD2 aligns across 11 bases. This CDR3 is built from 15 residues. Germline CDR1 reads SGHRS; CDR2 reads YFSETQ. Trimming removed 4 bases from V and 6 bases from J; junction bases left unmatched: 6. CDR3 amino acids: CASSGGTSGVNEQFF. The CDR3 DNA reads TGCGCCAGCAGCGGCGGGACTAGCGGAGTCAATGAGCAGTTCTTC.

The chain has TRBV29-1 and TRBJ1-4; weak D call: TRBD1 (5 bases). This CDR3 contains 16 residues. Trimming took off 0 bases at V and 10 bases at J, with 21 bases between the two ends. Germline assignment: CDR1 SQVTM and CDR2 ANQGSEA. This CDR3 reads CSVEEGLRPGGGKLFF. The CDR3 region has the DNA TGCAGCGTTGAAGAGGGGCTCCGGCCGGGCGGGGGAAAACTGTTTTTT.

This chain connects TRBV5-6 to TRBJ2-5; 7 bases fit TRBD1. Trimming at V came to 3 bases and at J to 2 bases, leaving 4 bases not matched to a gene. Germline-derived CDR1 and CDR2 are SGHDT and YYEEEE. The CDR3 is 14 amino acids. CDR3 protein: CASSWPGQQETQYF. The CDR3 DNA reads TGTGCCAGCAGCTGGCCGGGACAGCAAGAGACCCAGTACTTC.

V gene TRBV10-3 combines with J gene TRBJ2-7, with D maybe TRBD2 (7 bases). Deletions cut 7 bases from V and 4 bases from J, with 17 bases between. The germline V gene encodes CDR1 ENHRY and CDR2 SYGVKD. The CDR3 covers 14 residues. The CDR3 protein is CAITKGEGRYEQYF. The CDR3 DNA sequence: TGTGCCATCACTAAGGGGGAGGGACGATACGAGCAGTACTTC.

This clone appeared a few times. The chain is built from TRBV19 and TRBJ2-1; 14 bases align to TRBD2. CDR1 is LNHDA, CDR2 SQIVND, per germline (reference sequence). V trimming: 2 bases; J trimming: 6 bases; junction bases outside the gene matches: 3. The CDR3 spans 16 residues. Here the CDR3 DNA reads TGTGCCAGTAGTATACTGACTAGCGGGAGGGGCAATGAGCAGTTCTTC. Encoded protein: CASSILTSGRGNEQFF.

This clone was counted only a few times. This chain joins TRBV7-9 and TRBJ2-3, with D unresolved. The CDR3 sequence is 13 residues long. Germline CDR1 is SEHNR and CDR2 is FQNEAQ (reference sequence). V shed 5 bases and J shed 0 bases, with 6 bases lying between them. The CDR3 spells CASSLYSTDTQYF. CDR3 nucleotides: TGTGCCAGCAGCCTATATAGCACAGATACGCAGTATTTT.

The rearrangement joins TRBV27 to TRBJ1-1; a possible D gene is TRBD1 (5 bases). Trimming took off 8 bases at V and 3 bases at J, with 16 bases between the two ends. CDR1 and CDR2 from the germline V gene are MNHEY and SMNVEV (reference sequence). The length of the CDR3 is 14 residues. DNA of the CDR3: TGTGCCAGCTACCCGGAGGGGCGCCACACTGAAGCTTTCTTT. Amino acids: CASYPEGRHTEAFF.

V gene TRBV11-3 combines with J gene TRBJ2-2; D is uncertain. CDR3 length: 15 residues. The germline V gene has CDR1 SGHNT and CDR2 YENEEA. Trimming pared 5 bases from V and 1 base from J, leaving 11 bases between. CDR3 in DNA: TGTGCCAGCAGCCCCACCCCCGGGAACACCGGGGAGCTGTTTTTT. Translating gives CASSPTPGNTGELFF.

This clone appeared a few times. The chain carries TRBV5-4 and TRBJ2-3; TRBD1 aligns across 10 bases. The trim removed 0 bases at V and 6 bases at J, leaving 7 bases unmatched. The germline V gene has CDR1 SGHNT and CDR2 YYREEE (reference sequence). This CDR3 is built from 16 residues. The chain's CDR3 is CASSLATGTGVDTQYF. The CDR3, as DNA: TGTGCCAGCAGCTTGGCAACCGGGACAGGGGTTGATACGCAGTATTTT.

As for this clone: The sample has other DNA sequences that encode this CDR3 too. This sequence joins TRBV5-1 and TRBJ1-6; the D gene is possibly TRBD1 (5 bases). Trimming cost V 0 bases and J 7 bases, with 26 bases left between them. Germline CDR1 is SGHRS and CDR2 is YFSETQ. The CDR3 is 20 amino acids. CDR3 residues: CASSLVTRVGSWGSNSPLHF. In DNA form, the CDR3 reads TGCGCCAGCAGCTTGGTAACTCGGGTTGGATCCTGGGGCTCAAATTCACCCCTCCACTTT.

This clone was counted once. The J gene is TRBJ2-7, the V gene TRBV6-5; possibly TRBD2 for D (7 bases). V was shortened by 9 bases and J by 5 bases, with 17 bases between the two germline ends. Germline CDR1 is MNHEY and CDR2 is SVGAGI. CDR3 length: 13 residues. The CDR3 bases are TGTGCCAGTACGAGGTCGGGGGGCAACGAGCAGTACTTC. It encodes CASTRSGGNEQYF.

In this sample, this clone turned up once. Other DNA sequences from this sample encode an identical CDR3 as well. This chain connects TRBV11-2 to TRBJ2-5; 8 nucleotides align to TRBD1. Germline CDR1 SGHAT, CDR2 FQNNGV. The CDR3 has 14 residues. After removal of 3 bases from V and 4 bases from J, the junction contained 4 bases not matched to a gene. CDR3: CASSLGGQGETQYF. CDR3 in DNA: TGTGCCAGCAGCTTGGGTGGACAGGGAGAGACCCAGTACTTC.

This chain uses TRBV19 with TRBJ1-2; a possible D gene is TRBD1 (6 bases). CDR1 and CDR2 (germline): LNHDA, SQIVND (reference sequence). V gave up 2 bases and J gave up 4 bases, with 14 bases separating them. The CDR3 spans 15 residues. The CDR3 loop reads CASSIRGTPFYGYTF. The CDR3 DNA is TGTGCCAGTAGTATAAGGGGGACCCCCTTCTATGGCTACACCTTC.

This clone was seen once. CDR3 nucleotide sequence: TGTGCCAGCAGCGGGATGGGAGGGGTTGGAGAAAAACTGTTTTTT. As protein: CASSGMGGVGEKLFF. The gene calls are TRBV5-4 and TRBJ1-4; possibly TRBD1 for D (5 bases). This CDR3 comprises 15 residues. Germline-derived CDR1 and CDR2 are SGHNT and YYREEE (reference sequence). The germline V and J ends were trimmed by 4 bases and 8 bases, with 18 bases remaining between them.

This chain links TRBV30 with TRBJ1-1, with D tentatively TRBD1 (5 bases). Germline V gene data show CDR1 as GTSNPN and CDR2 as SVGIG (reference sequence). The CDR3 runs 13 residues. V lost 1 base to trimming and J lost 7 bases, with 13 bases between them. The CDR3 here is CAWSEGVNYEAFF. The CDR3 DNA reads as TGTGCCTGGAGTGAAGGGGTAAATTATGAAGCTTTCTTT.

V is TRBV6-1 and J is TRBJ1-1; D unresolved. V was clipped by 4 bases and J by 2 bases, with 14 bases between them. The germline gives CDR1 MNHNS, CDR2 SASEGT. This CDR3 spans 15 amino acids. The CDR3 spells CASSGSVWRNTEAFF. CDR3 DNA sequence: TGTGCCAGCAGTGGTTCAGTGTGGAGAAACACTGAAGCTTTCTTT.

The chain is built from TRBV9 and TRBJ1-3; D gene unclear. This CDR3 has 17 amino acids. Germline V gene data show CDR1 as SGDLS and CDR2 as YYNGEE. Trimming left V 4 bases short and J 0 bases short, with 17 bases between. The DNA for the CDR3 is TGTGCCAGCAGCACAACGCAGGAGGGAGGCTCTGGAAACACCATATATTTT. This codes for CASSTTQEGGSGNTIYF.

The chain carries TRBV11-3 and TRBJ2-2; 10 bases align to TRBD1. V was pared by 1 base and J by 7 bases, with 6 bases of the junction left unmatched. CDR3 length: 16 residues. The germline CDR1 and CDR2 sequences are SGHNT and YENEEA. This CDR3 is CASSLGTGGSSGELFF. CDR3 nucleotides: TGTGCCAGCAGCTTAGGGACAGGGGGTTCCAGCGGGGAGCTGTTTTTT.